The 25 T cell receptor beta chains listed next were all sequenced from one sample in a study of cytomegalovirus exposure and HLA in healthy donors. Researchers ran the PCR with 60 Vbeta and 13 Jbeta primers. Profiling relied on immunoSEQ multiplex PCR, and the TCRdb table lists in-frame clones only, not all of them. The sample shows some 190,000 clones, just under 80% of them seen only once. Input material: PBMCs. Every receptor here comes from a woman aged 30 to 39 in good health and CMV-seronegative.

The chain is built from TRBV29-1 and TRBJ1-3; D not resolved. V was pared by 6 bases and J by 1 base, with 10 bases between. The CDR3 is made up of 13 amino acids. CDR1 and CDR2 (germline): SQVTM, ANQGSEA. The CDR3 bases are TGCAGCGTGACCGAGAGGTCTGGAAACACCATATATTTT. Translated, it gives CSVTERSGNTIYF.

On this clone: At the DNA level, this CDR3 is encoded by other sequences in the same sample as well. This chain connects TRBV6-6 to TRBJ2-1; TRBD1 matches 7 bases. The CDR3 has 13 residues. CDR1 and CDR2 from the germline V gene are MNHNY and SVGAGI (reference sequence). Trimming cost V 5 bases and J 3 bases; bases outside gene matches: 1. CDR3 in amino acids: CASSRDSYNEQFF. The CDR3 DNA is TGTGCCAGCAGTCGGGACAGCTACAATGAGCAGTTCTTC.

The gene calls are TRBV16 and TRBJ1-5; 9 bases match TRBD1. This CDR3 contains 16 residues. Germline V CDR1 and CDR2: KGHSY, FQNENV. V trimming: 3 bases; J trimming: 1 base; junction bases outside the gene matches: 4. The CDR3 loop reads CASSQGQGTSNQPQHF. CDR3 in DNA: TGTGCCAGCAGCCAGGGACAGGGAACGAGCAATCAGCCCCAGCATTTT.

This chain connects TRBV27 to TRBJ1-5, with a possible D match to TRBD1 (6 bases). Trimming removed 5 bases at V and 0 bases at J, with 8 bases between. This CDR3 has 14 amino acids. CDR1 is MNHEY and CDR2 is SMNVEV in the germline V gene (reference sequence). CDR3 in DNA: TGTGCCAGCAGTAGACAGGTTAGCAATCAGCCCCAGCATTTT. Translated, it gives CASSRQVSNQPQHF.

The count of this clone is one. This sequence joins TRBV5-1 and TRBJ2-3; D might be TRBD2 (6 bases). V was clipped by 0 bases and J by 5 bases, with 16 bases between them. Germline CDR1 SGHRS, CDR2 YFSETQ. The CDR3 has 16 amino acids. CDR3 bases: TGCGCCAGCAGCTTGGGCTTTGGGGCCGGGGGAGATACGCAGTATTTT. Protein sequence: CASSLGFGAGGDTQYF.

CDR3 DNA sequence: TGTGCCAGCAGCTTACTAGTTGGCGGGCTTAAAGAGACCCAGTACTTC. Its protein is CASSLLVGGLKETQYF. The gene calls are TRBV7-8 and TRBJ2-5; a weak D match, TRBD2 (5 bases). CDR1 and CDR2 (germline): SGHVS, FQNEAQ. Deletions cut 2 bases from V and 3 bases from J, with 16 bases between. The CDR3 spans 16 residues.

The chain has TRBV27 and TRBJ2-7, with 8 bases identical to TRBD1. CDR1 MNHEY and CDR2 SMNVEV come from the germline V gene (reference sequence). Trimming took 4 bases from V and 6 from J; bases not matched to a gene: 8. The CDR3 loop spans 14 amino acids. The CDR3 protein is CASSYGQGSGEQYF. DNA of the CDR3: TGTGCCAGCAGTTACGGACAGGGTTCGGGCGAGCAGTACTTC.

This clone has only a few counts. This chain links TRBV7-3 with TRBJ1-5; D uncertain. V lost 5 bases and J lost 5, with 19 bases in between. Germline assignment: CDR1 SGHTA and CDR2 FQGTGA. The length of the CDR3 is 16 residues. The CDR3 DNA reads TGTGCCAGCAGCACCCCCCGGGTCCTTCCCCATCAGCCCCAGCATTTT. This gives the protein CASSTPRVLPHQPQHF.

The chain employs TRBV9 and TRBJ1-2; 7 positions agree with TRBD1. V was pared by 5 bases and J by 2 bases, with 12 bases of the junction left unmatched. The CDR3 loop spans 16 amino acids. CDR1 and CDR2 (germline): SGDLS, YYNGEE. The CDR3 is CASSESRTGQNYGYTF. As DNA, the CDR3 is TGTGCCAGCAGTGAGAGCCGGACAGGCCAAAACTATGGCTACACCTTC.

V usage is TRBV27 and J usage is TRBJ1-6; 7 bases align to TRBD1. Germline V CDR1 and CDR2: MNHEY, SMNVEV (reference sequence). The CDR3 runs 14 residues. The CDR3 sequence is CSYPGQLYNSPLHF. The CDR3 region has the DNA TGTTCCTACCCGGGACAGCTCTATAATTCACCCCTCCACTTT.

This chain joins TRBV25-1 and TRBJ1-2; 7 nucleotides align to TRBD1. The CDR3 extends over 16 amino acids. The V segment lost 3 bases and the J segment 8 bases; nucleotides outside the gene matches: 15. The germline V gene encodes CDR1 MGHDK and CDR2 SYGVNS. The CDR3 is CASSDPRVGQSGGYTF. The CDR3 region has the DNA TGTGCCAGCAGTGACCCAAGGGTGGGACAGAGCGGAGGCTACACCTTC.

The chain is built from TRBV5-6 and TRBJ2-1, with 8 bases that match TRBD2. The germline CDR1 and CDR2 sequences are SGHDT and YYEEEE. The CDR3 has 14 residues. V gave up 2 bases and J gave up 8 bases; unmatched junction bases: 6. The CDR3 here is CASSFGTRVDEQFF. CDR3 DNA: TGTGCCAGCAGCTTCGGGACTAGGGTCGATGAGCAGTTCTTC.

This sequence joins TRBV4-2 and TRBJ2-7; 12 bases map to TRBD2. Trimming cost V 0 bases and J 2 bases; bases outside gene matches: 8. CDR1 and CDR2 (germline): LGHNA, YNFKEQ. The CDR3 sequence is 18 residues long. This CDR3 reads CASSQDPGTSGHPYEQYF. As DNA, the CDR3 is TGTGCCAGCAGCCAAGACCCCGGGACTAGCGGGCATCCCTACGAGCAGTACTTC.

As DNA, the CDR3 is TGTGCCAGCAGCGGGAATCTGGATTCACCCCTCCACTTT. Encoded protein: CASSGNLDSPLHF. The chain recombines TRBV6-5 with TRBJ1-6; unclear D gene. In germline, CDR1 is MNHEY, CDR2 SVGAGI. The V end was cut by 6 bases, the J end by 8 bases, with 11 bases between. There are 13 residues in the CDR3.

The rearrangement links TRBV6-5 to TRBJ1-5; D is perhaps TRBD1 (5 bases). The length of the CDR3 is 13 residues. Germline V gene data show CDR1 as MNHEY and CDR2 as SVGAGI. The V and J ends lost 6 bases and 7 bases respectively, with 13 bases between them. The CDR3 is CASSAKRGQPQHF. CDR3 DNA sequence: TGTGCCAGCAGCGCTAAGCGGGGGCAGCCCCAGCATTTT.

The J gene is TRBJ2-7, the V gene TRBV27; the match to TRBD1 covers 8 bases. Germline V CDR1 and CDR2: MNHEY, SMNVEV (reference sequence). The CDR3 is 20 amino acids. Trimming at V came to 6 bases and at J to 1 base, leaving 23 bases not matched to a gene. The CDR3 nucleotides read TGTGCCAGCAGCGGAAACAGTCAGGGGGCTGTTCATGTGATGTCCTACGAGCAGTACTTC. This sequence encodes CASSGNSQGAVHVMSYEQYF.

This clone has only a few counts. V usage is TRBV18 and J usage is TRBJ1-6; a possible D gene is TRBD1 (5 bases). The V end lost 4 bases, the J end lost 4 bases, and 14 bases lay between the germline ends. This CDR3 has 16 amino acids. The germline V gene encodes CDR1 KGHSH and CDR2 LQKENI. The CDR3 reads CASSQLSQEYNSPLHF. CDR3 DNA sequence: TGTGCCAGCTCACAATTATCACAGGAGTATAATTCACCCCTCCACTTT.

The chain employs TRBV7-2 and TRBJ1-2; 9 bases map to TRBD1. Germline lookup yields CDR1 SGHTA and CDR2 FQGNSA. The CDR3 totals 15 residues. The V segment lost 5 bases and the J segment 8 bases; nucleotides outside the gene matches: 12. The CDR3 here is CASSAADRGKLGYTF. CDR3 sequence (DNA): TGTGCCAGCAGCGCGGCGGACAGGGGTAAATTAGGCTACACCTTC.

The chain uses TRBV5-1 and TRBJ1-1; 7 bases map to TRBD1. Looked up from germline, CDR1 is SGHRS and CDR2 is YFSETQ. V lost 3 bases, J lost 1 base, and 6 bases stayed unmatched. This CDR3 is 15 amino acids long. Written as DNA, the CDR3 is TGCGCCAGCAGCTCCTGGACAGGCAAGAACACTGAAGCTTTCTTT. Its translation: CASSSWTGKNTEAFF.

The chain recombines TRBV5-4 with TRBJ1-2; D is undetermined. The germline V gene encodes CDR1 SGHNT and CDR2 YYREEE (reference sequence). The germline V and J ends were trimmed by 0 bases and 2 bases, with 14 bases remaining between them. CDR3 size: 16 residues. CDR3 amino acids: CASSLEGAGLNYGYTF. The CDR3 DNA is TGTGCCAGCAGCTTGGAAGGCGCAGGATTAAACTATGGCTACACCTTC.

The chain recombines TRBV2 with TRBJ1-5; 10 nucleotides match TRBD1. The V gene end was trimmed by 5 bases and the J gene end by 11 bases; junction bases not matched to a gene: 12. The CDR3 consists of 15 residues. Germline V gene lookup returns CDR1 SNHLY and CDR2 FYNNEI. The CDR3 region is CASSSDRGTSATQHF. The DNA of the CDR3 is TGTGCCAGCAGTTCGGACAGGGGGACGTCCGCGACCCAGCATTTT.

The gene calls are TRBV2 and TRBJ1-6; 7 bases match TRBD1. CDR1 is SNHLY and CDR2 is FYNNEI in the germline V gene. V shed 6 bases, J shed 0 bases, and the junction held 8 bases outside the gene matches. The CDR3 length is 17 residues. This chain's CDR3 is CASRAGGQSSYNSPLHF. CDR3 DNA sequence: TGTGCCAGCAGGGCAGGGGGTCAAAGCTCCTATAATTCACCCCTCCACTTT.

V gene TRBV7-2 combines with J gene TRBJ1-2; no clear D. The CDR3 runs to 17 residues. V dropped 4 bases and J dropped 2 bases, with 20 bases sitting between them. Looked up from germline, CDR1 is SGHTA and CDR2 is FQGNSA. The CDR3 protein is CASSSLNSPSPNYGYTF. The CDR3 region has the DNA TGTGCCAGCAGCTCCCTCAACAGTCCTTCTCCCAACTATGGCTACACCTTC.

This chain uses TRBV5-1 with TRBJ1-2; no definite D call. The CDR3 has 12 residues. Trimming removed 4 bases at V and 1 base at J, with 5 bases between. Germline V CDR1 and CDR2: SGHRS, YFSETQ. CDR3 sequence: CASSPLNYGYTF. CDR3 bases: TGCGCCAGCAGCCCTCTTAACTATGGCTACACCTTC.

This clone was counted once. The chain couples TRBV10-2 to TRBJ1-1; D may be TRBD1 (5 bases). This CDR3 contains 14 residues. The V gene's germline CDR1 is WSHSY and CDR2 SAAADI. The ends were cut back, 2 bases at V and 1 base at J, with 8 bases in the middle. The CDR3 protein is CASSEAGRNTEAFF. CDR3 nucleotides: TGCGCCAGCAGTGAGGCGGGACGGAACACTGAAGCTTTCTTT.